This TCR beta chain was found in a study of human T cells and chemical hapten exposure. The study's findings and limits: With alopecia, donors may have immune responses unlike healthy people's.

As for time point: patch test 3, about 24 weeks after DPC sensitization. The treatment is: therapeutic diphenylcyclopropenone sensitization with weekly scalp DPC. Note on this clonotype: Its target is not known. A much larger clone differs from this one at a single base, so this may be a read error.

Germline CDR1 is KGHSH and CDR2 is LQKENI. This CDR3 spans 14 amino acids. TCRdb independently ran MiXCR on the RACE reads; one entry per CDR3 protein. The repertoire has roughly 90,000 distinct CDR3 sequences, under 13% of them found once; the top ten carry 1% to 1.2%. This receptor was taken from a woman aged 30 to 39 with alopecia areata. Some clones in this sample may be carry-over from other donors' samples. The chain combines TRBV18 with TRBJ2-5; D might be TRBD2 (7 bases). Sequenced here: whole blood, sampled in connection with sensitization to the hapten diphenylcyclopropenone (DPC). CDR3 DNA sequence: TGTGTCAGCTCACCGCCCGGGGGGCTGGAGACCCAGTACTTC. It translates to CVSSPPGGLETQYF.